This TCR beta chain stems from a study of Ad26.COV2.S vaccination and SARS-CoV-2 variants (dated by TCRdb to the early 2020s). As for the study more broadly: Donors in the vaccine arm were drawn from COV1001, a multicentre, randomized, double-blind, placebo-controlled phase I-IIa trial testing Ad26.COV2.S in healthy adults. Ad26.COV2.S was administered intramuscularly at 5 x 10^10 or 1 x 10^11 viral particles, either as a single shot or as two shots given 56 days apart. TCRbeta repertoire sequencing was used to assess the specificity and breadth of SARS-CoV-2-reactive T cell receptors after Ad26.COV2.S vaccination. The TCR-sequenced set comprised around 30 samples: roughly 19 Ad26.COV2.S vaccine recipients, 5 placebo recipients and 8 SARS-CoV-2 convalescent individuals. Trial participants were randomized into five groups of five: low-dose or high-dose Ad26.COV2.S given once or twice, or placebo on both occasions. Investigators remained blinded to trial group allocation during experiments and outcome assessment. What the study reported, not specific to this receptor: After vaccination, substantial breadth of spike-specific CD8+ and CD4+ T cell responses was reported. Higher spike-specific TCR breadth was observed in Ad26.COV2.S recipients than in placebo recipients (P = 0.0014). Vaccine and placebo recipients had similar non-spike TCR breadth, a finding consistent with the vaccine containing only spike. Comparing responses between vaccine doses or regimens was not something the study was powered to do. It was noted by the authors that total T cell responses may have been underestimated by the TCR breadth and depth analyses.

The sample's treatment or condition label, decoded: around 19 received Ad26.COV2.S at low or high dose, single or two shots; 5 received placebo; per-sample allocation not given. Repertoires of vaccine and placebo recipients were sequenced from samples collected on day 63 after the first injection. In Cohort 1b, about 25 adults aged 18-55 years were enrolled at a single site in Boston, USA, between 29 July and 7 August 2020. Ad26.COV2.S was a replication-incompetent adenovirus type 26 vector expressing a prefusion-stabilized SARS-CoV-2 spike protein from the original Wuhan strain. From cysteine to phenylalanine, the CDR3 is 15 amino acids long. Only CDR3 DNA is held: 45 bases, read in frame from base 1. Via the germline V gene, CDR1 is SGHTS and CDR2 YDEGEE. At the junction V is shortened by 1 base and J by 2 bases, with 12 bases in between. Turning to this clone: Its binding antigen is unknown. No quality values exist for individual bases; no much larger clone is one base distant.

The immunoSEQ Assay was the method used to sequence TCRbeta CDR3 regions. After extraction, genomic DNA underwent amplification by bias-controlled multiplex PCR, followed by high-throughput sequencing. The paper's processing steps were these. Collapsing and filtering of sequences were performed to quantify the absolute abundance of each unique TCRbeta CDR3 region. T cell fraction was estimated by normalizing TCRbeta template counts to usable DNA, with usable DNA measured through amplification of reference genes found in all nucleated cells. Repertoire TCRs were annotated as SARS-CoV-2-specific by exact matching of V gene, CDR3 amino acid sequence and J gene to a known reactive TCR set. The reference SARS-CoV-2 TCR set came from MIRA and was filtered for enrichment in COVID-19-positive ImmuneCODE repertoires, removing public or cross-reactive TCRs. Using the MIRA antigens, annotated TCRs were further analysed by specific ORF or by position within an ORF. Breadth was defined as annotated unique rearrangements over total unique productive rearrangements; depth was the summed frequency of those rearrangements. Two-sided Wilcoxon rank-sum tests were used to compare TCR breadth between groups. What TCRdb holds here is the immuneACCESS table cut down to in-frame rearrangements. Part of the clones is not present; checked against another copy, under half of the missing clones reflect an unresolved V gene, and the others are unexplained. The D gene and trimming were derived from the DNA, and the V and J assignments and clone size from that table. The table for this sample lists more than 300,000 clones; about 88% of them were counted only once. Of the sample, 6.4% falls within the top ten clones.

Sample: peripheral blood, taken in a trial of Ad26.COV2.S vaccine versus placebo. The sequence came from a person aged 18 to 65 who received the Ad26.COV2.S COVID-19 vaccine or a placebo. The chain is assembled from TRBV5-8 and TRBJ1-2, with the D gene call left open. The DNA is TGTGCCAGCAGCTTGAGGATGGGAATCAACTATGGCTACACCTTC. This yields the protein CASSLRMGINYGYTF. This CDR3, with the reference TRBV5-8 and TRBJ1-2 proteins standing in past its ends, gives the full variable domain EAGVTQSPTHLIKTRGQQATLRCSPISGHTSVYWYQQALGLGLQFLLWYDEGEERNRGNFPPRFSGRQFPNYSSELNVNALELEDSALYLCASSLRMGINYGYTFGSGTRLTVV.